The rows below give T cell receptor beta chains drawn from one sample of a study of shared clonotypes between healthy human individuals. The repertoire was sequenced with immunoSEQ multiplex PCR; TCRdb's copy has only in-frame clones and lacks some. Of 1,500,000 or so clones listed, about 98.5% are singletons. The sequenced sample consisted of naive CD4+ T cells sorted from blood. Receptor source: a man under 40 in good health. Both conserved end residues are part of each CDR3. A D gene is named only where the DNA matches it firmly. Only part of the rows carry a size: once, few, many, or a class if the clone is expanded.

J: TRBJ2-1
D: TRBD1
V: TRBV5-4
size: .
CDR3: CASSDGQGASYNEQFF
DNA: TGTGCCAGCAGCGACGGACAGGGGGCTTCCTACAATGAGCAGTTCTTC

J: TRBJ2-7
D: TRBD1
V: TRBV10-3
size: .
CDR3: CAISESGQGASYEQYF
DNA: TGTGCCATCAGTGAGTCCGGGCAGGGGGCCTCCTACGAGCAGTACTTC

J: TRBJ1-1
D: .
V: TRBV5-1
size: .
CDR3: CASSFGGRWDTEAFF
DNA: TGCGCCAGCAGCTTTGGGGGCAGGTGGGACACTGAAGCTTTCTTT

J: TRBJ2-5
D: .
V: TRBV18
size: .
CDR3: CASSPAGQETQYF
DNA: TGTGCCAGCTCACCAGCGGGTCAAGAGACCCAGTACTTC

J: TRBJ2-7
D: TRBD2
V: TRBV5-4
size: .
CDR3: CASSYVGTSVYEQYF
DNA: TGTGCCAGCAGCTACGTCGGGACTAGCGTGTACGAGCAGTACTTC

J: TRBJ2-3
D: .
V: TRBV2
size: .
CDR3: CASSQTSSTDTQYF
DNA: TGTGCCAGCAGTCAGACTAGTAGCACAGATACGCAGTATTTT

J: TRBJ2-1
D: TRBD2
V: TRBV7-8
size: .
CDR3: CASSLEPGLAGFNEQFF
DNA: TGTGCCAGCAGCTTAGAACCAGGACTAGCGGGATTCAATGAGCAGTTCTTC

J: TRBJ1-4
D: .
V: TRBV5-1
size: .
CDR3: CASRSTGATNEKLFF
DNA: TGCGCCAGCCGTTCCACGGGTGCAACTAATGAAAAACTGTTTTTT

J: TRBJ2-1
D: .
V: TRBV30
size: .
CDR3: CAWSVGSEAYNEQFF
DNA: TGTGCCTGGAGTGTCGGGAGCGAGGCCTACAATGAGCAGTTCTTC

J: TRBJ2-7
D: .
V: TRBV5-4
size: .
CDR3: CASSPGRNYEQYF
DNA: TGTGCCAGCAGCCCAGGACGGAACTACGAGCAGTACTTC

J: TRBJ2-7
D: TRBD2
V: TRBV14
size: .
CDR3: CASSPNQPGLVRYEQYF
DNA: TGTGCCAGCAGCCCAAACCAACCGGGACTAGTGCGCTACGAGCAGTACTTC

J: TRBJ2-7
D: TRBD2
V: TRBV4-1
size: .
CDR3: CASSQGRASGLYEQYF
DNA: TGCGCCAGCAGCCAAGGGAGGGCTAGCGGTCTCTACGAGCAGTACTTC

J: TRBJ1-2
D: .
V: TRBV7-8
size: once
CDR3: CASSLRAGVGYGYTF
DNA: TGTGCCAGCAGCTTAAGGGCTGGGGTGGGTTATGGCTACACCTTC

J: TRBJ2-1
D: TRBD1
V: TRBV9
size: .
CDR3: CASSPTGQSVVTYNEQFF
DNA: TGTGCCAGCAGCCCGACGGGACAGTCGGTAGTAACCTACAATGAGCAGTTCTTC